This T cell receptor beta chain came from a study of blood T cell repertoires in COVID-19. Study-wide background: Two negative PCRs, clearance, or symptom resolution had been documented for recovered Cohort 3 donors.

Per the germline V gene, CDR1 is SGHKS and CDR2 is YYEKEE (reference sequence). This CDR3 region has 13 residues. V lost 0 bases and J lost 10, with 11 bases in between. Produced via immunoSEQ multiplex PCR; TCRdb's table is partial and in-frame only. The sample holds roughly 140,000 clones, under 90% seen once. The chain joins TRBV5-5 to TRBJ2-1; TRBD2 is a possible D gene (5 bases). This receptor was identified in a man aged 50 to 60 in a cohort exposed to, infected with or recovered from COVID-19 (not recorded which). Specimen: PBMCs or T cells enriched from blood (not recorded which). CDR3: CASSLEEAREQFF. In DNA form, the CDR3 reads TGTGCCAGCAGCTTGGAGGAGGCTAGGGAGCAGTTCTTC.